The sequence of this TCR beta chain was determined in a study of CD8+ T cells in alopecia areata. Overall study: Patients remained on tofacitinib for 6 to 18 months and then went 6 months without it.

V lost 1 base, J lost 5 bases, and 8 bases lay in between. Germline CDR1 and CDR2: MNHNS and SASEGT. There are 13 residues in the CDR3. cDNA prepared by RNA extraction and subsequent reverse transcription served as the template for sequencing. The method was immunoSEQ multiplex PCR; TCRdb's version includes in-frame clones alone and lacks a portion of them. Among about 180,000 clones, approximately 49% were seen once, and the ten largest hold around 9.1%. Study-level findings and limits: Many expanded lesional clones persisted during tofacitinib (in both scalp and blood). For lesional scalp, especially alopecia totalis/universalis, clonality was higher than in normal scalp. Scalp clonality and expanded CD8+ clones among the top 100 fell significantly with tofacitinib.

This clone was counted at least ten times. Its antigen is undetermined. Stated treatment: oral pan-JAK inhibitor, 5-10 mg twice daily. The chain has TRBV6-1 and TRBJ1-2; no firm D call. The receptor was isolated from a human donor with alopecia areata. The sample was CD8+ T cells sorted from blood, taken between weeks 51 and 54, from a patient treated with tofacitinib. CDR3 bases: TGTGCCAGCAGTGAAGACAGCCATTATGGCTACACCTTC. This sequence encodes CASSEDSHYGYTF.